What follows are 31 T cell receptor beta chains derived from one specimen sequenced in a study of blood T cell repertoires in COVID-19. Only in-frame clones appear in the TCRdb table, and some are missing; sequencing was by immunoSEQ multiplex PCR. This table has more than 100,000 clones, around 87% appearing once. The sample taken for sequencing was peripheral blood. These receptors were obtained from a man aged 45-60 years with active COVID-19.

The chain links TRBV14 to TRBJ1-6, with 7 nucleotides matching TRBD1. The germline V gene encodes CDR1 SGHDN and CDR2 FVKESK. J was trimmed by 4 bases and V by 2 bases; bases with no gene match: 8. This CDR3 spans 17 amino acids. The CDR3 is CASSQRVTGDYNSPLHF. The CDR3 DNA is TGTGCCAGCAGCCAAAGGGTCACAGGGGATTATAATTCACCCCTCCACTTT.

V usage is TRBV19 and J usage is TRBJ2-1; possible D gene TRBD2, 5 bases. Trimming removed 6 bases from V and 0 bases from J, with 12 bases in between. This CDR3 has 15 residues. Germline V gene lookup returns CDR1 LNHDA and CDR2 SQIVND (reference sequence). CDR3 sequence: CASRPRASSYNEQFF. The CDR3 DNA sequence: TGTGCCAGTAGACCGAGGGCCAGCTCCTACAATGAGCAGTTCTTC.

The V call is TRBV3-1 (or the pseudogene TRBV3-2), the J call TRBJ2-1, with 7 bases fitting TRBD2. CDR1 and CDR2 from the germline V gene are LGHDT and YNNKEL (reference sequence). Trimming cost V 1 base and J 0 bases; bases outside gene matches: 0. The CDR3 covers 15 residues. The CDR3 loop is CASSQGTSSYNEQFF. The DNA of the CDR3 is TGTGCCAGCAGCCAAGGGACTAGCTCCTACAATGAGCAGTTCTTC.

CDR3 nucleotide sequence: TGTGCCAGCAGTACAGGGGGCGTTAGGGCGCAGTATTTT. It encodes CASSTGGVRAQYF. The rearrangement links TRBV6-5 to TRBJ2-3; 9 bases fit TRBD1. The junction had 7 bases not matched to a gene; V was cut back by 5 bases and J by 10 bases. The CDR3 spans 13 residues. Germline V lookup: CDR1 MNHEY, CDR2 SVGAGI.

There are a few counts of this clone. V is TRBV6-2 or TRBV6-3 and J is TRBJ2-7; possibly TRBD1 for D (5 bases). V was pared by 6 bases and J by 2 bases, with 17 bases between. Germline V gene data show CDR1 as MNHEY and CDR2 as SVGEGT. The CDR3 is 15 residues long. CDR3 nucleotides: TGTGCCAGCAGCCGCCTGCCAGGGAACGCCTACGAGCAGTACTTC. Translated: CASSRLPGNAYEQYF.

This clone was seen a handful of times. V usage is TRBV7-2 and J usage is TRBJ2-7; 12 positions agree with TRBD1. The CDR3 contains 14 residues. Looked up from germline, CDR1 is SGHTA and CDR2 is FQGNSA. The V gene end was trimmed by 5 bases and the J gene end by 4 bases; junction bases not matched to a gene: 3. CDR3 region: CASSPGQGAYEQYF. CDR3 nucleotides: TGTGCCAGCAGCCCGGGACAGGGGGCTTACGAGCAGTACTTC.

This sequence joins TRBV4-3 and TRBJ1-1; a weak D match, TRBD1 (6 bases). The CDR3 is 14 residues long. Germline V gene sequence: CDR1 LGHNA, CDR2 YSLEER. Trimming cost V 1 base and J 5 bases, with 11 bases left between them. The CDR3 region has the DNA TGCGCCAGCAGCCAAGTAGGGGGGGGTACTGAAGCTTTCTTT. It is translated as CASSQVGGGTEAFF.

The chain uses TRBV4-3 and TRBJ2-2, with unresolved D. Trimming cost V 0 bases and J 5 bases, with 7 bases left between them. From germline, CDR1 is LGHNA and CDR2 YSLEER. The CDR3 is made up of 14 amino acids. The CDR3 sequence: CASSQETATGELFF. In nucleotides, the CDR3 is TGCGCCAGCAGCCAAGAAACAGCAACCGGGGAGCTGTTTTTT.

V usage is TRBV4-2 and J usage is TRBJ2-1; 7 bases fit TRBD2. The J segment lost 7 bases and the V segment lost 1 base, leaving 7 bases of the junction unmatched. The CDR3 consists of 15 residues. The germline CDR1 and CDR2 sequences are LGHNA and YNFKEQ. CDR3 DNA sequence: TGTGCCAGCAGCCAAGTAACAGCGGGGACTAATGAGCAGTTCTTC. This codes for CASSQVTAGTNEQFF.

V usage is TRBV5-1 and J usage is TRBJ2-7, with 7 bases lining up with TRBD2. Losses at the gene ends were 4 bases for V and 0 bases for J; bases not matched to a gene: 1. Germline V gene sequence: CDR1 SGHRS, CDR2 YFSETQ. This CDR3 region has 13 residues. Here the CDR3 DNA reads TGCGCCAGCAGCCGGGGGGACTCCTACGAGCAGTACTTC. Its protein product is CASSRGDSYEQYF.

DNA of the CDR3: TGCGCCAGCAGCCAAGGGAGGGGCGCGGGCTACACCTTC. As protein: CASSQGRGAGYTF. The rearrangement joins TRBV5-1 to TRBJ1-2; tentative D call: TRBD1 (5 bases). This CDR3 has 13 amino acids. V was shortened by 4 bases and J by 8 bases, with 15 bases between the two germline ends. Looked up from germline, CDR1 is SGHRS and CDR2 is YFSETQ.

Here the CDR3 reads CASSQGLTSGGTTSTDTQYF. CDR3 bases: TGTGCCAGCAGCCAGGGGTTAACTAGCGGGGGGACGACTAGCACAGATACGCAGTATTTT. The genes are TRBV7-4 and TRBJ2-3; 12 bases are a match to TRBD2. CDR1 SGHVT and CDR2 SQSDAQ come from the germline V gene. Unmatched junction bases numbered 15, after V lost 5 bases and J lost 0 bases. This CDR3 region has 20 residues.

V and J are TRBV4-2 and TRBJ1-5, with a tentative D call TRBD1 (5 bases). The CDR3 totals 15 residues. The germline V gene has CDR1 LGHNA and CDR2 YNFKEQ. Trimming pared 0 bases from V and 2 bases from J, leaving 8 bases between. The CDR3 bases are TGTGCCAGCAGCCAAGAAAGGGGTGGCAATCAGCCCCAGCATTTT. The encoded protein is CASSQERGGNQPQHF.

Comments on this clone: Relative to the germline gene, one junction end is altered; a read error may explain this. The chain recombines TRBV7-7 with TRBJ2-5; TRBD1 might be the D (5 bases). Looked up from germline, CDR1 is SSHAT and CDR2 is FNYEAQ (reference sequence). CDR3 size: 12 residues. CDR3 in DNA: TGTGCTAGCAGCTTGGGCAGGGATCCGAAGTACTTC. Protein product: CASSLGRDPKYF.

The V call is TRBV6-1, the J call TRBJ2-3, with 14 bases fitting TRBD2. Per germline, CDR1 MNHNS and CDR2 SASEGT. V shed 3 bases and J 2 bases; nucleotides not matched to a gene: 10. This CDR3 contains 19 residues. The CDR3 sequence is CASSDRTSGGLTNTDTQYF. The CDR3 DNA is TGTGCCAGCAGTGACCGGACTAGCGGGGGGCTCACGAACACAGATACGCAGTATTTT.

J is TRBJ2-2 and V is TRBV3-1 (or the pseudogene TRBV3-2), with TRBD2 matching 10 bases. Germline V lookup: CDR1 LGHDT, CDR2 YNNKEL (reference sequence). CDR3 length: 16 amino acids. V trimming: 4 bases; J trimming: 3 bases; junction bases outside the gene matches: 5. Here the CDR3 reads CASSRAGGLDTGELFF. Written as DNA, the CDR3 is TGTGCCAGCAGCCGAGCGGGGGGGCTTGACACCGGGGAGCTGTTTTTT.

This chain connects TRBV6-5 to TRBJ2-2, with 10 bases lining up with TRBD1. Germline assignment: CDR1 MNHEY and CDR2 SVGAGI. The CDR3 is 15 amino acids. V shed 7 bases and J 4 bases; nucleotides not matched to a gene: 6. The CDR3 sequence: CASIPGTGATGELFF. CDR3 bases: TGTGCCAGCATCCCCGGGACAGGGGCCACCGGGGAGCTGTTTTTT.

The rearrangement uses TRBV5-6 and TRBJ1-6; 7 nucleotides match TRBD1. J gave up 10 bases and V 4 bases, and 8 bases lay outside the gene matches. The CDR3 runs 14 residues. The V gene's germline CDR1 is SGHDT and CDR2 YYEEEE. As DNA, the CDR3 is TGTGCCAGCAGCCCGACAGGGTGGGGATCACCCCTCCACTTT. Its protein is CASSPTGWGSPLHF.

This sequence joins TRBV6-4 and TRBJ2-1; 13 bases align to TRBD2. CDR1 MRHNA and CDR2 SNTAGT come from the germline V gene. This CDR3 is built from 16 residues. V shed 6 bases, J shed 9 bases, and the junction held 11 bases outside the gene matches. The chain's CDR3 is CASSPLAGGRYLEQFF. DNA of the CDR3: TGTGCCAGCAGCCCACTAGCGGGGGGGCGCTATCTTGAGCAGTTCTTC.

The rearrangement joins TRBV6-2 or TRBV6-3 to TRBJ1-6; D is undetermined. V was trimmed by 5 bases and J by 0 bases, leaving 17 bases between them. This CDR3 spans 18 amino acids. CDR1 and CDR2 (germline): MNHEY, SVGEGT. CDR3 nucleotides: TGTGCCAGCAGTATTACCGGGTCTCAGAACTCCTATAATTCACCCCTCCACTTT. Amino acids: CASSITGSQNSYNSPLHF.

The V call is TRBV6-6, the J call TRBJ2-3, with D tentatively TRBD1 (8 bases). CDR3 length equals 16 residues. Looked up from germline, CDR1 is MNHNY and CDR2 is SVGAGI (reference sequence). The V gene lost 7 bases and the J gene lost 6 bases, with 23 bases spanning the gap. The CDR3 DNA is TGTGCCAGCACAACCTCAGGGGGCGGGAGAGGGGATACGCAGTATTTT. Translating gives CASTTSGGGRGDTQYF.

This chain links TRBV27 with TRBJ1-5; TRBD1 matches at 11 bases. The CDR3 loop spans 15 amino acids. V was pared by 3 bases and J by 6 bases, with 4 bases of the junction left unmatched. In germline, CDR1 is MNHEY, CDR2 SMNVEV (reference sequence). The CDR3 DNA follows: TGTGCCAGCAGTTTTCGGGACAGGGGGGCTCAGCCCCAGCATTTT. Its protein product is CASSFRDRGAQPQHF.

The J gene is TRBJ1-6, the V gene TRBV6-5; 7 bases match TRBD1. There are 13 residues in the CDR3. Trimming at V came to 8 bases and at J to 10 bases, leaving 8 bases not matched to a gene. CDR1 is MNHEY and CDR2 is SVGAGI in the germline V gene. The CDR3 here is CASRDRVGSPLHF. Here the CDR3 DNA reads TGTGCCAGCCGCGACAGGGTAGGGTCACCCCTCCACTTT.

Only one count was recorded for this clone. The J gene is TRBJ1-3, the V gene TRBV3-1 (or the pseudogene TRBV3-2), with 8 bases lining up with TRBD1. The V segment lost 4 bases and the J segment 2 bases; nucleotides outside the gene matches: 7. This CDR3 comprises 16 residues. CDR1 is LGHDT, CDR2 YNNKEL, per germline (reference sequence). As DNA, the CDR3 is TGTGCCAGCAGCCCCAACCCGACAGGGGCTGGAAACACCATATATTTT. It encodes CASSPNPTGAGNTIYF.

This clone has only one observation. This chain links TRBV6-2 or TRBV6-3 with TRBJ2-1; unclear D gene. The V gene lost 6 bases and the J gene lost 3 bases, with 15 bases spanning the gap. The CDR3 spans 15 residues. The germline V gene encodes CDR1 MNHEY and CDR2 SVGEGT. CDR3 DNA sequence: TGTGCCAGCAGCCAAGGAGCGCCGAACTACAATGAGCAGTTCTTC. This sequence encodes CASSQGAPNYNEQFF.

This sequence joins TRBV14 and TRBJ2-5; weak D call: TRBD2 (5 bases). The CDR3 covers 13 residues. Germline V gene data show CDR1 as SGHDN and CDR2 as FVKESK. The V gene lost 1 base and the J gene lost 4 bases, with 7 bases spanning the gap. In DNA form, the CDR3 reads TGTGCCAGCAGCCAAGGGCTAGCAGAGACCCAGTACTTC. This translates into CASSQGLAETQYF.

The chain combines TRBV4-1 with TRBJ2-2; 9 bases match TRBD2. From germline, CDR1 is MGHRA and CDR2 YSYEKL. The CDR3 spans 18 residues. V dropped 0 bases and J dropped 4; count of bases not matched to a gene: 9. The CDR3 sequence: CASSQDLAGGLGTGELFF. The CDR3 coding sequence is TGCGCCAGCAGCCAAGATTTGGCGGGGGGGCTCGGCACCGGGGAGCTGTTTTTT.

This clone was recorded a few times. Distinct nucleotide sequences in the sample also encode this CDR3. V usage is TRBV6-6 and J usage is TRBJ2-7, with 8 bases identical to TRBD1. This CDR3 is built from 15 residues. V was clipped by 6 bases and J by 2 bases; unmatched bases: 9. From germline, CDR1 is MNHNY and CDR2 SVGAGI (reference sequence). The CDR3 bases are TGTGCCAGCAGCCCCCGGCAGGGGGCGGCCTACGAGCAGTACTTC. Translating it yields CASSPRQGAAYEQYF.

The chain is built from TRBV18 and TRBJ2-7; TRBD1 agrees at 10 bases. The V and J ends lost 5 bases and 5 bases, in that order; junction bases with no gene match: 9. The CDR3 is made up of 15 amino acids. Germline-derived CDR1 and CDR2 are KGHSH and LQKENI. In DNA, the CDR3 is TGTGCCAGCTCAGATACCGGGACAGGGGTCCACGAGCAGTACTTC. Translation: CASSDTGTGVHEQYF.

The table lists this clone with a count of one. The J gene is TRBJ2-1, the V gene TRBV6-6, with 7 bases aligning to TRBD1. The V gene end was trimmed by 2 bases and the J gene end by 8 bases; junction bases not matched to a gene: 3. This CDR3 contains 13 residues. In germline, CDR1 is MNHNY, CDR2 SVGAGI (reference sequence). Here the CDR3 DNA reads TGTGCCAGCAGTTACCCACAGGGGTATGAGCAGTTCTTC. It translates to CASSYPQGYEQFF.

The rearrangement links TRBV2 to TRBJ2-1; a possible D gene is TRBD2 (7 bases). Germline-derived CDR1 and CDR2 are SNHLY and FYNNEI. The CDR3 loop spans 15 amino acids. V was clipped by 10 bases and J by 3 bases, with 19 bases between them. The CDR3, as DNA: TGTGCCACGGAGGGCGGGGGCACCCTCTACAATGAGCAGTTCTTC. Translation: CATEGGGTLYNEQFF.